Below, one T cell receptor beta chain is given with its context. Antigen specificity is unknown. The sample comes from a study of cytomegalovirus exposure and HLA in healthy donors. Overall study: Most donors, 70% to 85% of a few hundred genotyped, fell in the Caucasian-associated ancestry cluster.

This PCR relied on a set of 60 Vbeta primers and 13 Jbeta primers. TCRdb's copy holds only in-frame clones and misses some; the assay was immunoSEQ multiplex PCR. The sample carries 85,000 to 100,000 clones, around 85% recorded once. Germline V gives CDR1 MNHEY, CDR2 SVGAGI. The CDR3 extends over 13 amino acids. Between the trimmed V and J ends, which lost 0 bases and 7 bases, there was a span of 9 bases. Overall study results and limits: A previous analysis found most TCR beta V segments productive roughly 87% or roughly 30% of the time. TRBV6-2, TRBV6-3 and some other V segments were excluded as indistinguishable.

The chain couples TRBV6-5 to TRBJ1-2; perhaps TRBD1 as D (5 bases). The sequencing sample was made of PBMCs. The receptor was isolated from a girl aged 2 to 9 in good health and CMV-seropositive. CDR3 amino acids: CASSYSYRFGYTF. CDR3 sequence (DNA): TGTGCCAGCAGTTACTCTTACAGGTTTGGCTACACCTTC.